This T cell receptor (beta chain) was captured by sequencing in a study of blood T cell repertoires in COVID-19 (dated by TCRdb to the early 2020s). With regard to the full study: Samples covering the acute and convalescent phases of COVID-19 were provided by collaborators in the United States, Italy and Spain. The material from the prospective study consisted of cDNA or gDNA derived from T cells, B-cell-depleted T cells, or PBMCs. The dataset comprised deeply sampled blood TCRbeta repertoires from subjects exposed to, actively infected with, or recovered from COVID-19. The repertoires were made available in a free public database intended to serve as a resource for research on the immune response to SARS-CoV-2. The samples were drawn from the first 160 participants of the ongoing ImmuneRACE study and from 950 to 1,500 subjects provided by 6 global collaborators. Nearly every sample came with metadata listing a de-identified subject ID, COVID-19 status, age in years and sex. Where HLA class I and class II types were available, the types were taken from metadata supplied by the sample provider, not from assay-based typing.

Another Seattle source contributed samples from volunteer blood donors who had recovered from COVID-19. The collaborating institutions used their own protocols to collect whole blood in K2EDTA tubes. For TCRbeta analysis, collaborator samples were shipped as frozen whole blood, as isolated PBMCs, or as DNA extracted from either sample type. The immunoSEQ Assay, a bias-controlled multiplex PCR, was used to amplify TCRbeta CDR3 regions from genomic DNA. The study's own analysis went as follows. The number of nucleated cells in each sample was estimated by amplification of reference gene primers within the assay. Sequence reads were collapsed and filtered to measure the absolute abundance of every unique TCRbeta CDR3 rearrangement. For each sample, productive Simpson clonality was calculated as the square root of Simpson's diversity index over productive rearrangements. TCRdb limited this immuneACCESS table to in-frame rearrangements with V and J called. A share of clones is missing; checked studies link under half to unresolved V genes, and the rest is unexplained. V, J and clone size reflect that table, while D and trimming were determined from the DNA. The sample table holds about 140,000 clones, of which 60% to 80% were seen once. Approximately 11% of the sample is taken by the ten largest.

Concerning this clone: This clone's antigen is unknown. No much larger clonotype is one base removed from it; base qualities were not supplied.

The research as a whole found: How much clinical and demographic metadata was included differed by source and by participant, and the metadata was provided uncurated.

The sequence derives from a man aged 60 to 69 who had recovered from COVID-19. Sequencing used peripheral blood.

DNA sequence: TGTGCCAGCAGACAGACTATCGGGGAGACCCAGTACTTC. Translated, it reads CASRQTIGETQYF. The rearranged chain carries TRBV2 and TRBJ2-5; perhaps TRBD2 is the D gene, with 5 bases matching. V lost 6 bases and J lost 5 bases; the stretch between them is 13 bases long. The cysteine opens and the phenylalanine closes a CDR3 of 13 amino acids. The read is trimmed to its CDR3 DNA, 39 bases read in frame from base 1. CDR1 SNHLY and CDR2 FYNNEI were looked up in the germline V gene.